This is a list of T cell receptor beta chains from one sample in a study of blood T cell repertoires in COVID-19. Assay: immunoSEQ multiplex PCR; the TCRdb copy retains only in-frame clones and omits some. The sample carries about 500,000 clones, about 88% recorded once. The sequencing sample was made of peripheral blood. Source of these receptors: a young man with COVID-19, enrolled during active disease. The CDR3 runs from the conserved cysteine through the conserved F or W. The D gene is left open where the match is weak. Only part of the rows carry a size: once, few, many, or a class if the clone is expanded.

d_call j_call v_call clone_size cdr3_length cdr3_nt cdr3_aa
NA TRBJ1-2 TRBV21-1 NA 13 TGTGCCAGCAACAAGGGAGCCTTCTATGGCTACACCTTC CASNKGAFYGYTF
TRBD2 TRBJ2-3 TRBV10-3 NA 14 TGTGCCATCCAGCCGGGACTAGCAACAGATACGCAGTATTTT CAIQPGLATDTQYF
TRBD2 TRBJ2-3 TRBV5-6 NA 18 TGTGCCAGCAGCTTCCGGGGGACGGGAGGGGGTAGCACAGATACGCAGTATTTT CASSFRGTGGGSTDTQYF
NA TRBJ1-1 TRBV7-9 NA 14 TGTGCCAGCAGCTTAACTACCGGCCTCACTGAAGCTTTCTTT CASSLTTGLTEAFF
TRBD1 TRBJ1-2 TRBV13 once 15 TGTGCCAGCAGCTTAGGGGACAGGGTCTCCTATGGCTACACCTTC CASSLGDRVSYGYTF
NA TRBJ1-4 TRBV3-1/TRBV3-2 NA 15 TGTGCCAGCAGCCTTACAGGCAGAAAAAATGAAAAACTGTTTTTT CASSLTGRKNEKLFF
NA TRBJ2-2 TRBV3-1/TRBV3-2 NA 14 TGTGCCAGCAGCCGGACAATGAACACCGGGGAGCTGTTTTTT CASSRTMNTGELFF
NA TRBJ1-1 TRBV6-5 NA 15 TGTGCCAGCAGTTACTCCCCGACGGGGAACACTGAAGCTTTCTTT CASSYSPTGNTEAFF
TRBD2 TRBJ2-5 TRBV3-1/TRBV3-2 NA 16 TGTGCCAGCAGCCAACCGGCCCTTAACGGGGGGGGGAGACAGTACTTC CASSQPALNGGGRQYF
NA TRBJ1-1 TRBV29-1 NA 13 TGCAGCGTTGCCAGAAAATTGAACACTGAAGCTTTCTTT CSVARKLNTEAFF
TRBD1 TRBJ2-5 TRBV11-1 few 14 TGTGCCAGCAGCCCCGGGACAGGGGGAGAGACCCAGTACTTC CASSPGTGGETQYF
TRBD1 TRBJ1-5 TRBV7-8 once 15 TGTGCCAGCAGCTTAGGACAGGGGAGCAATCAGCCCCAGCATTTT CASSLGQGSNQPQHF
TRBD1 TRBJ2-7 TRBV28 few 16 TGTGCCAGCAGTTCCCCCTTCACAGGGGGGTCCTACGAGCAGTACTTC CASSSPFTGGSYEQYF
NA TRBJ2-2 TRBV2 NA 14 TGTGCCAGCAGTGGACTGCCGAACACCGGGGAGCTGTTTTTT CASSGLPNTGELFF
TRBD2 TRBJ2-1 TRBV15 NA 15 TGTGCCACCAGCAGAGTAGCGGGGGGGAGCAATGAGCAGTTCTTC CATSRVAGGSNEQFF
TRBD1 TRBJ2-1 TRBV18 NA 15 TGTGCCAGCTCACCAAGTTACAGGGGGGACAATGAGCAGTTCTTC CASSPSYRGDNEQFF
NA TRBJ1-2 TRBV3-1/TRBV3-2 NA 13 TGTGCCAGCAGCCAAGGGGGGCTCGGTGGCTACACCTTC CASSQGGLGGYTF
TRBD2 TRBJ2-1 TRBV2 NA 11 TGTGCCACAGGGACTAGCGGGGAGCAGTTCTTC CATGTSGEQFF
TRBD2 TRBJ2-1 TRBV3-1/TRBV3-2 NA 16 TGTGCCAGCAGCCAGCTCGGACTAGCGGGGGGGGATGAGCAGTTCTTC CASSQLGLAGGDEQFF
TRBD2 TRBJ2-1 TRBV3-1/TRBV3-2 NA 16 TGTGCCAGCAGCCTTATAGCGGGAGTGGGCTACAATGAGCAGTTCTTC CASSLIAGVGYNEQFF
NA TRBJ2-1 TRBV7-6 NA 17 TGTGCCAGCAGCTTAGGGTGGCGGAGGAGCTCCTACAATGAGCAGTTCTTC CASSLGWRRSSYNEQFF
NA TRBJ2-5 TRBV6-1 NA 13 TGTGCCAGCAGTGAAGTCAGGTGGAAGACCCAGTACTTC CASSEVRWKTQYF
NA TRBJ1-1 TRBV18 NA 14 TGTGCCAGCTCACCGGGCAGGGGGAACACTGAAGCTTTCTTT CASSPGRGNTEAFF
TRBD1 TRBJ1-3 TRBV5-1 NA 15 TGCGCCAGCAGCTCGGACAGGGGCGGTGGAAACACCATATATTTT CASSSDRGGGNTIYF
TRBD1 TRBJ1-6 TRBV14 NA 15 TGTGCCAGCAGCCGCAACAGGGGGCGAAATTCACCCCTCCACTTT CASSRNRGRNSPLHF
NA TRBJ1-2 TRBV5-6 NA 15 TGTGCCAGCAGTTATGGACAGACGTCTAACTATGGCTACACCTTC CASSYGQTSNYGYTF
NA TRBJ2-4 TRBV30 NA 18 TGTGCCTGGAGTGTACACTCCCATTCTGTTCGAAACGGGGGCATTCAGTACTTC CAWSVHSHSVRNGGIQYF
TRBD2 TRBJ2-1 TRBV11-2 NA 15 TGTGCCAGCAGCTTTGGGTCCGGGAGGGCGAATGAGCAGTTCTTC CASSFGSGRANEQFF
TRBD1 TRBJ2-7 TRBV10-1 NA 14 TGCGCCAGGGGGGGCGGGACAGGGCTGTTTGAGCAGTACTTC CARGGGTGLFEQYF
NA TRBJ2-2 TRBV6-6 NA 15 TGTGCCAGCAGCCCTGGCGGGCTGAACACCGGGGAGCTGTTTTTT CASSPGGLNTGELFF
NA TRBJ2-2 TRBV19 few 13 TGTGCCAGTAGCCCGTCCAACACCGGGGAGCTGTTTTTT CASSPSNTGELFF
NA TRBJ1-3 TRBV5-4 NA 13 TGTGCCAGCAGACCAGGGCCAGGAAACACCATATATTTT CASRPGPGNTIYF
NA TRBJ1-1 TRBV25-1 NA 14 TGTGCCAGCAGTGAATATGGGGGCGCGGCTGAAGCTTTCTTT CASSEYGGAAEAFF
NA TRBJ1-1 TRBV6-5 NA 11 TGTGCCAGCAAAGCCGGGATTAGGACTTTCTTT CASKAGIRTFF
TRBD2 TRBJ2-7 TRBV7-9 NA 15 TGTGCCAGCACCACCGGGCGGGAGGCCCACTACGAGCAGTACTTC CASTTGREAHYEQYF
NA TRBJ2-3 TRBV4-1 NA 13 TGCGCCAGCAGCCAAGTAGATACAGATACGCAGTATTTT CASSQVDTDTQYF
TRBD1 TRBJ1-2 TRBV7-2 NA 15 TGTGCCAGCAGCCCGACGACAGGGCGCGGCTATGGCTACACCTTC CASSPTTGRGYGYTF
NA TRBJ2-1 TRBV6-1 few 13 TGTGCCAGCAGTGACAGATTCTACAATGAGCAGTTCTTC CASSDRFYNEQFF
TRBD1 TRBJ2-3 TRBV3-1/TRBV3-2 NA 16 TGTGCCAGCAGCCAGGACCGGGACAGGAGCACAGATACGCAGTATTTT CASSQDRDRSTDTQYF
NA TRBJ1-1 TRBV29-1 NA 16 TGCAGCGTTGCGGGGGTTGACAAGGAACGTAACACTGAAGCTTTCTTT CSVAGVDKERNTEAFF
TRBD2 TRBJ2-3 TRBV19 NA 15 TGTGCCAGTAGCCTTGCGAGCGGGGCCACAGATACGCAGTATTTT CASSLASGATDTQYF
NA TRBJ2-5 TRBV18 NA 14 TGTGCCAGCTCACCACTTCCTCTCCAAGAGACCCAGTACTTC CASSPLPLQETQYF
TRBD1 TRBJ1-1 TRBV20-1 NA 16 TGCAGTGCTAGTGGTGACAGGGGGGAGGTGAACACTGAAGCTTTCTTT CSASGDRGEVNTEAFF
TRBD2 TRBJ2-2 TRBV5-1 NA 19 TGCGCCAGCAGCCAGACACCGGGTCGGACTAGAGAAAACACCGGGGAGCTGTTTTTT CASSQTPGRTRENTGELFF